This is a list of T cell receptor beta chains from one sample in a study of early stage breast cancer tumors. Clones were sequenced by immunoSEQ multiplex PCR, and TCRdb holds only the in-frame ones, with some missing. The table shows about 30,000 clones, with 74% occurring only once. Sequenced input: breast tumor tissue. These receptors were obtained from a person aged 30-39 years with breast cancer. The conserved cysteine and the conserved F or W are not part of the CDR3 here. D genes are given only for firm matches.

13,NA,TRBV7-9,ASSLGQANTGELF
13,TRBD1,TRBV5-1,ASSLSGQGGVTIY
14,TRBD2,TRBV6-4,ASSDRGGSGRAEQF
14,TRBD2,TRBV4-3,ASSQVTSGRSNEQF
13,TRBD2,TRBV9,ASSPRTSARNEQF
13,NA,TRBV27,ASSPLGDGYNEQF
15,TRBD1,TRBV4-1,ASSQDWDRGRRHGYT
10,NA,TRBV14,ASSRVQYEQY
12,NA,TRBV29-1,SVGDGATNEKLF
14,NA,TRBV7-8,ASSRRSTESSYEQY
11,NA,TRBV9,ASSARFNTEAF
13,TRBD1,TRBV5-6,ASSSGTGLPGELF
12,NA,TRBV10-3,AISPTGFQETQY
12,NA,TRBV7-9,ASSSRQDPYEQY
10,NA,TRBV6-5,ASTGSGSPLH
13,NA,TRBV6-1,ASQDTGYSNQPQH
13,TRBD1,TRBV28,ASRKDRGGNQPQH
12,NA,TRBV5-5,ASSFRLLSYGYT
11,NA,TRBV5-8,ASSFNRDTEAF
13,TRBD2,TRBV25-1,ASTPRTSANNEQF
13,NA,TRBV29-1,SAVPPFTFANEQF
14,NA,TRBV30,AWSFSGTAYQETQY
14,NA,TRBV11-1,ASSSGLGSSTDTQY
14,NA,TRBV18,ASSPRQGPNEETQY
11,NA,TRBV23-1,ASSPPRTDTQY
10,TRBD1,TRBV30,AWSVGDRVEH
11,NA,TRBV7-2,ASSFQGEETQY
13,NA,TRBV9,ASSVDQNSGNTIY
11,NA,TRBV7-2,ASSFGGGPEAF
7,NA,TRBV5-3,ARLYGYT
9,NA,TRBV6-5,ASSTGFEAF